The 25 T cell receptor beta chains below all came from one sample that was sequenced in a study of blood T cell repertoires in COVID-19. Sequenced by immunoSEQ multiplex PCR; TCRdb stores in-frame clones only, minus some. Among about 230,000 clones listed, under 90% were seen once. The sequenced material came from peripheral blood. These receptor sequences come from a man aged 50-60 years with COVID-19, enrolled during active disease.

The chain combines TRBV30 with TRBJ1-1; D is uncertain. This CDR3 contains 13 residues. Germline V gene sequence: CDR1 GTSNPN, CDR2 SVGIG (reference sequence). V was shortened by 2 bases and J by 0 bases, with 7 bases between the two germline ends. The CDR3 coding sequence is TGTGCCTGGAGTCTAACCCTGAACACTGAAGCTTTCTTT. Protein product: CAWSLTLNTEAFF.

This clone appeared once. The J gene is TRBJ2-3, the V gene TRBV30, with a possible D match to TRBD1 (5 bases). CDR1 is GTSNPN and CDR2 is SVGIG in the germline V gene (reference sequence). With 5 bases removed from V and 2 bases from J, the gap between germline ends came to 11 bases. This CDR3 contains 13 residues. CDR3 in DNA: TGTGCCTGGCAGGGCCTATTCACAGATACGCAGTATTTT. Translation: CAWQGLFTDTQYF.

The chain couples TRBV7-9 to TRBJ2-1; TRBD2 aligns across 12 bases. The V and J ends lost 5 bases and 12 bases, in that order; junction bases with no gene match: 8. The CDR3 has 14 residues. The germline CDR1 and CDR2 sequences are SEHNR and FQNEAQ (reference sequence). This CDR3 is CASSPAETSGGQFF. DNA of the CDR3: TGTGCCAGCAGCCCAGCGGAGACTAGCGGGGGGCAGTTCTTC.

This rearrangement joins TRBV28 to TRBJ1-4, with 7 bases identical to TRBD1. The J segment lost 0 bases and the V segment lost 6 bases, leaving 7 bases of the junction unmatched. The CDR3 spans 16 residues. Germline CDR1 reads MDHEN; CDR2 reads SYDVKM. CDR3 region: CASREQGITTNEKLFF. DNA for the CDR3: TGTGCCAGCAGAGAACAGGGGATTACAACTAATGAAAAACTGTTTTTT.

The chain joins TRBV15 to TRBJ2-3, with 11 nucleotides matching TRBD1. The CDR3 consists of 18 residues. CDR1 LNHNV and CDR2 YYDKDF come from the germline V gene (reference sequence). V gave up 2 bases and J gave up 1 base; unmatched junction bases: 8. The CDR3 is CATSRRQRTGGGTDTQYF. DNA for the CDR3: TGTGCCACCAGCAGACGGCAAAGGACAGGGGGCGGCACAGATACGCAGTATTTT.

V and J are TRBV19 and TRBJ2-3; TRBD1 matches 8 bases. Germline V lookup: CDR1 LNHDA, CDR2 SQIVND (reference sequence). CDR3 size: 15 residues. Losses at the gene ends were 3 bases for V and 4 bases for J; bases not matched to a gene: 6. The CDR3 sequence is CASSIWETGADTQYF. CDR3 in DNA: TGTGCCAGTAGTATTTGGGAGACAGGGGCAGATACGCAGTATTTT.

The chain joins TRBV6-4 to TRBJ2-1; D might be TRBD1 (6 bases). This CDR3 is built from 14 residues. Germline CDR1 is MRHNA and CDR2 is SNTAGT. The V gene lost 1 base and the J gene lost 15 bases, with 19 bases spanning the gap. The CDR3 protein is CASSDLGDTPPLFF. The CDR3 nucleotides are TGTGCCAGCAGTGACTTAGGGGACACCCCACCCCTGTTCTTC.

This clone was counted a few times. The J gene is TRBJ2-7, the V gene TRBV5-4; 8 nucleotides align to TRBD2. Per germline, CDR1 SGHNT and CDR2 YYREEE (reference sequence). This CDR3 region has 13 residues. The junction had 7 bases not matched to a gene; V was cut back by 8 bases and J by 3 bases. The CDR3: CASKRERDYEQYF. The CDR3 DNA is TGTGCCAGTAAGCGGGAGCGCGACTACGAGCAGTACTTC.

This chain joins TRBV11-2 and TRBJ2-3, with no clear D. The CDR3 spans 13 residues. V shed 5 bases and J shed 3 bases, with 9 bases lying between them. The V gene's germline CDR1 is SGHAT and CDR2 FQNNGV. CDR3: CASSPLRTDTQYF. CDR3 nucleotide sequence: TGTGCCAGCAGCCCTCTCCGGACAGATACGCAGTATTTT. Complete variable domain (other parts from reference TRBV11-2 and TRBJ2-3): EAGVAQSPRYKIIEKRQSVAFWCNPISGHATLYWYQQILGQGPKLLIQFQNNGVVDDSQLPKDRFSAERLKGVDSTLKIQPAKLEDSAVYLCASSPLRTDTQYFGPGTRLTVL.

DNA for the CDR3: TGTGCCAGCAGCTTAGCGGGTCGGGGATCGGGGGCTTTCTTT. Protein product: CASSLAGRGSGAFF. The V gene is TRBV7-2, the J gene TRBJ1-1; D not certain. The V gene's germline CDR1 is SGHTA and CDR2 FQGNSA. The CDR3 consists of 14 residues. The germline V and J ends were trimmed by 0 bases and 11 bases, with 16 bases remaining between them.

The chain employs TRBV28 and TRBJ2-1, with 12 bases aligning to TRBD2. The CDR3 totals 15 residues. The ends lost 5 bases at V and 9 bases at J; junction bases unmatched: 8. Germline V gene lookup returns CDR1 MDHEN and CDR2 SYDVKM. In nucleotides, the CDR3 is TGTGCCAGCAGTACCCCTAGCGGGGGGGCCAGTGAGCAGTTCTTC. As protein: CASSTPSGGASEQFF.

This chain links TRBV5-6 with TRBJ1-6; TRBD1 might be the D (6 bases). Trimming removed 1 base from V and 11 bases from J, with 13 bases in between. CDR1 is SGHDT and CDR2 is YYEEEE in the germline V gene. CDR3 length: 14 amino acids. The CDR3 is CASSLYREYAPLHF. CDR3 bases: TGTGCCAGCAGCTTGTACAGGGAGTATGCACCCCTCCACTTT.

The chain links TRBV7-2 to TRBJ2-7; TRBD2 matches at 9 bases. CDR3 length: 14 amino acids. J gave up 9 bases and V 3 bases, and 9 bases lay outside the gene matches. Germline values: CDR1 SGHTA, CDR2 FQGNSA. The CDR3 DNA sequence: TGTGCCAGCAGCTTTGGTCTAGCGGGGCCGGGGCAGTACTTC. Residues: CASSFGLAGPGQYF.

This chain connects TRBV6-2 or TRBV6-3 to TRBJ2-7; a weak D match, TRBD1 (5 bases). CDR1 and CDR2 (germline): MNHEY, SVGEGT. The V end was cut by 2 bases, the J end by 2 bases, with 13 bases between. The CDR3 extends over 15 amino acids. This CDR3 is CASSYGLRGTYEQYF. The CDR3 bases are TGTGCCAGCAGTTACGGGTTAAGGGGCACCTACGAGCAGTACTTC.

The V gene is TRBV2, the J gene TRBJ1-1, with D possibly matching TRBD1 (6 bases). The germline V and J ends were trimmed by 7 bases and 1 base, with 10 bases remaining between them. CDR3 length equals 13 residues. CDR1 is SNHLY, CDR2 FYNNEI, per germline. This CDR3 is CASMPGQNTEAFF. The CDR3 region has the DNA TGTGCCAGCATGCCGGGACAGAACACTGAAGCTTTCTTT.

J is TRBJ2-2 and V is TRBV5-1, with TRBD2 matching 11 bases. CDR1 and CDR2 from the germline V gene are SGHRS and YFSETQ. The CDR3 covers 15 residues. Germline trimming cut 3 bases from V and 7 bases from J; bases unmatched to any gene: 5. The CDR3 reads CASSSLAGEDGELFF. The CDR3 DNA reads TGCGCCAGCAGCTCACTAGCGGGAGAGGACGGGGAGCTGTTTTTT.

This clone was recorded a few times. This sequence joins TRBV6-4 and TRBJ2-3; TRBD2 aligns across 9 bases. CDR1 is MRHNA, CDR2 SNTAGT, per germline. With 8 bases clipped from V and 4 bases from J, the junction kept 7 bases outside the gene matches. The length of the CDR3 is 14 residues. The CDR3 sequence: CASARTSASDTQYF. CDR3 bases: TGTGCCAGCGCGAGGACTAGCGCATCAGATACGCAGTATTTT.

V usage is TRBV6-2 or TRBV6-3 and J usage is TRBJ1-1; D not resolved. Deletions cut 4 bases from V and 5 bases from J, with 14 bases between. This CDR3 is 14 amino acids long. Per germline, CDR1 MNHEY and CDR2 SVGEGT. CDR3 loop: CASSWAGGATEAFF. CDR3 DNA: TGTGCCAGCAGTTGGGCCGGAGGTGCGACTGAAGCTTTCTTT.

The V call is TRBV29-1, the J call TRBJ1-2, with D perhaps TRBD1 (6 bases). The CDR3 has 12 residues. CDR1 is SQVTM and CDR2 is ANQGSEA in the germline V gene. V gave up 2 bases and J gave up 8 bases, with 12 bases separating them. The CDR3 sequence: CSVEPRTDGYTF. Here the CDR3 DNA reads TGCAGCGTTGAACCGAGGACAGACGGCTACACCTTC.

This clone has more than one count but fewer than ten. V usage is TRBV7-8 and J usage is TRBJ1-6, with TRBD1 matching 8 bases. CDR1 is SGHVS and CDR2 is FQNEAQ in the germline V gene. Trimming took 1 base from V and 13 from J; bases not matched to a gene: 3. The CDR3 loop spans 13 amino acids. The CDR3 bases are TGTGCCAGCAGCTTAGAGCAGGGGGCCCCCCTCCACTTT. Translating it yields CASSLEQGAPLHF.

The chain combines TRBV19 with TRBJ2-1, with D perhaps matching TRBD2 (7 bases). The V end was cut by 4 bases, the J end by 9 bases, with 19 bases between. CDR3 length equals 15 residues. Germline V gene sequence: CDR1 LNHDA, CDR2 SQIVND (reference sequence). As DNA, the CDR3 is TGTGCCAGTAGTAGGGGAGGAGGGGGGGGCATTGAGCAGTTCTTC. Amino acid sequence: CASSRGGGGGIEQFF. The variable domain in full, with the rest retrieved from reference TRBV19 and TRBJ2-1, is DGGITQSPKYLFRKEGQNVTLSCEQNLNHDAMYWYRQDPGQGLRLIYYSQIVNDFQKGDIAEGYSVSREKKESFPLTVTSAQKNPTAFYLCASSRGGGGGIEQFFGPGTRLTVL.

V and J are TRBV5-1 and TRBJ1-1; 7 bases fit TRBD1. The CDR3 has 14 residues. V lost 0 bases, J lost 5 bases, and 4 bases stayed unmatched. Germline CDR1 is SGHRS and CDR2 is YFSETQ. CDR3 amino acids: CASSLAGTATEAFF. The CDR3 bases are TGCGCCAGCAGCTTGGCCGGGACAGCTACTGAAGCTTTCTTT. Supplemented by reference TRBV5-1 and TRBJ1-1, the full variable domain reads KAGVTQTPRYLIKTRGQQVTLSCSPISGHRSVSWYQQTPGQGLQFLFEYFSETQRNKGNFPGRFSGRQFSNSRSEMNVSTLELGDSALYLCASSLAGTATEAFFGQGTRLTVV.

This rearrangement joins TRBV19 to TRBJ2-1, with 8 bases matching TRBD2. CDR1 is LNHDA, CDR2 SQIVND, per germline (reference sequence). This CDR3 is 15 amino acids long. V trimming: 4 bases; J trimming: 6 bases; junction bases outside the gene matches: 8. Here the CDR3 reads CASSRSGRLFNEQFF. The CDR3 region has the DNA TGTGCCAGTAGTAGGAGCGGGAGACTGTTCAATGAGCAGTTCTTC.

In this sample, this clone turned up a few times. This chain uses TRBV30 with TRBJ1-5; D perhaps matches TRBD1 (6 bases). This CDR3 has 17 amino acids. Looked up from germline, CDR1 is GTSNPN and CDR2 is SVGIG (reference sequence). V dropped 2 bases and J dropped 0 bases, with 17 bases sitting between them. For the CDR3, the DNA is TGTGCCTGGAGTATTAGTGGACAGTCTTATAGCAATCAGCCCCAGCATTTT. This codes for CAWSISGQSYSNQPQHF.

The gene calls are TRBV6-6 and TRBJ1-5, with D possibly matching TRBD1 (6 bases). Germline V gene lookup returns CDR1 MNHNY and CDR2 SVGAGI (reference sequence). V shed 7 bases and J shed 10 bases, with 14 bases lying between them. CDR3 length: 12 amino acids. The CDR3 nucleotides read TGTGCCAGCACCCCAGGGGATAACCCCCAGCATTTT. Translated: CASTPGDNPQHF.